The rows below give T cell receptor beta chains drawn from one sample of a study of siplizumab effects on memory and regulatory T cells. Repertoires were generated with immunoSEQ multiplex PCR, while TCRdb's copy carries only in-frame clones and drops some. The data contain 56,000 or so clones, just over 95% of them seen just once; the ten biggest clones take up less than 1.1%. Sequencing was done on a sample of naive CD8+ T cells sorted from blood. The receptors derive from a human donor in good health. The CDR3 runs from the conserved cysteine through the conserved F or W. D genes are given only for firm matches. The size of a clone is reported for some rows only, either as once, few or many, or as a class for expanded clones.

V	size	J	D	CDR3	DNA
TRBV9	.	TRBJ2-4	.	CASSESAKNIQYF	TGTGCCAGCAGCGAATCGGCCAAAAACATTCAGTACTTC
TRBV7-8	.	TRBJ2-1	TRBD2	CASSLERRGAGVGNEQFF	TGTGCCAGCAGTTTAGAGCGCCGGGGAGCGGGAGTAGGGAATGAGCAGTTCTTC
TRBV7-8	.	TRBJ2-7	.	CASSLSLHEQYF	TGTGCCAGCAGCCTTTCCCTTCACGAGCAGTACTTC
TRBV28	.	TRBJ2-5	.	CASSLTSIETQYF	TGTGCCAGCAGTTTAACTAGTATCGAGACCCAGTACTTC
TRBV7-2	.	TRBJ2-5	TRBD2	CASTLAGGYQETQYF	TGTGCCAGCACCCTAGCGGGAGGGTACCAAGAGACCCAGTACTTC
TRBV27	once	TRBJ1-1	.	CATQADLNTEAFF	TGTGCCACCCAGGCGGACCTGAACACTGAAGCTTTCTTT
TRBV18	.	TRBJ2-1	TRBD1	CASPRAGGTGDNEQFF	TGTGCCAGCCCACGAGCTGGGGGGACAGGAGACAATGAGCAGTTCTTC
TRBV10-3	once	TRBJ1-5	.	CAISDGQNSNQPQHF	TGTGCCATCAGTGATGGGCAGAATAGCAATCAGCCCCAGCATTTT
TRBV30	.	TRBJ2-2	.	CAWSLPQKTNTGELFF	TGTGCCTGGAGTCTACCTCAGAAAACGAACACCGGGGAGCTGTTTTTT
TRBV19	once	TRBJ2-7	.	CASSTPLGPTYEQYF	TGTGCCAGTAGCACGCCACTCGGACCAACCTACGAGCAGTACTTC
TRBV9	.	TRBJ2-3	TRBD2	CASSVAGVAGSTDTQYF	TGTGCCAGCAGCGTAGCGGGGGTAGCGGGCAGCACAGATACGCAGTATTTT
TRBV30	.	TRBJ2-1	.	CAWSVRDNEQFF	TGTGCCTGGAGTGTACGGGACAATGAGCAGTTCTTC
TRBV29-1	.	TRBJ1-1	TRBD1	CSVQGSFFMTEAFF	TGCAGCGTACAGGGGTCGTTTTTTATGACTGAAGCTTTCTTT
TRBV18	.	TRBJ1-1	.	CASSLTPGSGNTEAFF	TGTGCCAGCTCACTTACACCAGGGTCGGGGAACACTGAAGCTTTCTTT
TRBV2	.	TRBJ2-5	.	CASSEPGSRETQYF	TGTGCCAGCAGTGAACCCGGGAGCCGGGAGACCCAGTACTTC
TRBV4-2	.	TRBJ2-1	TRBD2	CASSRTSGSYNEQFF	TGTGCCAGCAGCCGGACTAGCGGGAGCTATAATGAGCAGTTCTTC
TRBV14	.	TRBJ2-1	.	CASSLGTPNQFF	TGTGCCAGCAGCCTCGGGACGCCGAATCAGTTCTTC
TRBV7-5	.	TRBJ2-7	.	CVRSLRRERSEEQYF	TGTGTCAGAAGCTTACGGCGGGAGAGGTCGGAAGAGCAGTACTTC
TRBV6-1	.	TRBJ2-5	.	CASSEGIRWSETQYF	TGTGCCAGCAGTGAAGGTATTAGATGGTCGGAGACCCAGTACTTC
TRBV29-1	.	TRBJ2-7	.	CSALGSPSYEQYF	TGCAGCGCCCTAGGGAGTCCCTCCTACGAGCAGTACTTC
TRBV9	.	TRBJ2-1	TRBD2	CASSPGLAASSYNEQFF	TGTGCCAGCAGCCCCGGACTAGCGGCTAGCTCCTACAATGAGCAGTTCTTC
TRBV29-1	.	TRBJ2-3	.	CSASMGRTDTQYF	TGCAGCGCCTCGATGGGGCGCACAGATACGCAGTATTTT
TRBV6-1	once	TRBJ1-1	TRBD1	CASSELGTGVTEAFF	TGTGCCAGCAGTGAATTGGGGACAGGGGTCACTGAAGCTTTCTTT
TRBV7-9	.	TRBJ2-2	.	CASSLTGENTGELFF	TGTGCCAGCAGCCTGACAGGAGAGAACACCGGGGAGCTGTTTTTT
TRBV16	once	TRBJ1-4	.	CASSPVVEKLFF	TGTGCCAGCAGCCCGGTCGTTGAAAAACTGTTTTTT
TRBV7-9	once	TRBJ2-3	.	CASSFPGQGPNTDTQYF	TGTGCCAGCAGCTTCCCCGGGCAGGGACCCAACACAGATACGCAGTATTTT
TRBV4-1	.	TRBJ1-1	TRBD1	CASSPRTGTNTEAFF	TGCGCCAGCAGTCCAAGGACAGGGACGAACACTGAAGCTTTCTTT
TRBV7-3	.	TRBJ2-2	.	CASSPGPDTGELFF	TGTGCCAGCAGCCCAGGCCCCGACACCGGGGAGCTGTTTTTT
TRBV14	.	TRBJ2-7	.	CASSQGLGAAYEQYF	TGTGCCAGCAGCCAAGGTTTGGGGGCGGCCTACGAGCAGTACTTC
TRBV30	once	TRBJ2-3	.	CAWTEGASTDTQYF	TGTGCCTGGACGGAAGGGGCTTCCACAGATACGCAGTATTTT
TRBV19	once	TRBJ1-2	.	CASRLGNSGYTF	TGTGCCAGTAGGCTGGGGAACTCTGGCTACACCTTC
TRBV10-1	.	TRBJ2-3	TRBD2	CASSDPLSGREGIDTQYF	TGCGCCAGCAGTGATCCCCTCTCCGGGCGGGAGGGAATAGATACGCAGTATTTT
TRBV15	.	TRBJ2-7	.	CATSSVHRYEQYF	TGTGCCACCAGCAGTGTCCACCGCTACGAGCAGTACTTC
TRBV15	.	TRBJ1-6	TRBD1	CATSRDRGNNSPLHF	TGTGCCACCAGCAGAGACAGGGGGAATAATTCACCCCTCCACTTT
TRBV29-1	.	TRBJ2-6	TRBD2	CSILAGHSGANVLTF	TGCAGCATACTAGCGGGCCACTCTGGGGCCAACGTCCTGACTTTC
TRBV5-5	.	TRBJ1-6	.	CASSLAVAGSPLHF	TGTGCCAGCAGCTTGGCCGTGGCGGGGTCACCCCTCCACTTT
TRBV4-1	.	TRBJ2-2	TRBD2	CASRLGLADAGELFF	TGCGCCAGCAGGTTGGGACTAGCGGACGCCGGGGAGCTGTTTTTT
TRBV18	.	TRBJ2-1	.	CASSPRDNTNEQFF	TGTGCCAGCTCACCCAGGGATAATACGAATGAGCAGTTCTTC
TRBV28	.	TRBJ2-7	.	CASSFLTGYEQYF	TGTGCCAGCAGCTTCCTGACAGGCTACGAGCAGTACTTC
TRBV10-3	.	TRBJ2-3	TRBD2	CAISEPSLAGSLTDTQYF	TGTGCCATCAGTGAGCCTAGTTTAGCGGGGAGCCTCACAGATACGCAGTATTTT
TRBV5-1	.	TRBJ2-3	.	CASSRTDTQYF	TGCGCCAGCAGCCGCACAGATACGCAGTATTTT
TRBV2	once	TRBJ2-7	.	CASRLGPGEGQYF	TGTGCCAGCAGGCTGGGACCGGGTGAGGGGCAGTACTTC
TRBV30	.	TRBJ2-5	TRBD2	CAWRLLAGQETQYF	TGTGCCTGGAGGCTACTAGCGGGCCAAGAGACCCAGTACTTC